The 28 T cell receptor beta chains reported below all come from one sample, sequenced in a study of shared clonotypes between healthy human individuals (dated by TCRdb to 2020 to 2021). CD8 naive samples consisted of CD45RO-negative cells that were positively selected for CCR7, yielding a CD45RA+CCR7+ population without TemRA cells. The receptor library was made with the immunoSEQ multiplex PCR assay. As stored in TCRdb, this immuneACCESS dataset retains in-frame rearrangements with V and J assigned. A fraction of the clones does not appear; measured against another copy, unresolved V genes explain less than half of the discrepancy, and the remainder lacks a known reason. The sample yields under 2,000,000 clones; approximately 94% were counted once. The top ten clonotypes cover 1.2% of the sample. Material for sequencing was naive CD8+ T cells sorted from blood. The cell subset or site label here, explained by the study, means: CD45RA+CCR7+. The receptors stem from a man younger than 35 in good health.

The CDR3 region is CSANNLNRGSSYEQYF. CDR3 DNA sequence: TGCAGCGCTAACAACCTTAACAGGGGTAGCTCCTACGAGCAGTACTTC. The chain couples TRBV29-1 to TRBJ2-7; TRBD1 matches at 7 bases. Germline V CDR1 and CDR2: SQVTM, ANQGSEA. The V and J ends lost 7 bases and 0 bases, in that order; junction bases with no gene match: 15. The CDR3 length is 16 residues.

The rearrangement uses TRBV7-9 and TRBJ2-5, with 9 positions matching TRBD1. V dropped 3 bases and J dropped 2; count of bases not matched to a gene: 4. There are 15 residues in the CDR3. Germline CDR1 SEHNR, CDR2 FQNEAQ (reference sequence). This CDR3 is CASSFGTGFQETQYF. The CDR3 DNA reads TGTGCCAGCAGCTTCGGGACAGGGTTTCAAGAGACCCAGTACTTC.

This clone appeared a few times. The V and J genes are TRBV7-9 and TRBJ1-1; possibly TRBD1 for D (6 bases). The CDR3 extends over 11 amino acids. Germline CDR1 SEHNR, CDR2 FQNEAQ (reference sequence). Trimming cost V 5 bases and J 8 bases, with 9 bases left between them. The CDR3 sequence is CASSTGTEAFF. In DNA form, the CDR3 reads TGTGCCAGCAGCACCGGGACAGAAGCTTTCTTT.

DNA of the CDR3: TGCGCCAGCAGCCAGGGGGTCAGTTATGCAGATACGCAGTATTTT. It translates to CASSQGVSYADTQYF. The V and J genes are TRBV4-3 and TRBJ2-3; D may be TRBD1 or TRBD2 (5 bases each). This CDR3 comprises 15 residues. CDR1 is LGHNA and CDR2 is YSLEER in the germline V gene. V shed 3 bases and J shed 4 bases, with 14 bases lying between them.

The V gene is TRBV13, the J gene TRBJ2-1; weak D call: TRBD1 (7 bases). CDR3 length: 13 residues. Germline CDR1 reads PRHDT; CDR2 reads FYEKMQ (reference sequence). The V end was cut by 3 bases, the J end by 8 bases, with 11 bases between. The CDR3 sequence: CASSFDRDYEQFF. The CDR3 nucleotides are TGTGCCAGCAGCTTCGACAGGGACTATGAGCAGTTCTTC.

This sequence joins TRBV5-1 and TRBJ1-1; 8 nucleotides align to TRBD1. Trimming at V came to 4 bases and at J to 7 bases, leaving 15 bases not matched to a gene. Germline V gene sequence: CDR1 SGHRS, CDR2 YFSETQ. This CDR3 comprises 16 residues. The CDR3 spells CASSPQLGTGSIEAFF. The CDR3 DNA reads TGCGCCAGCAGCCCGCAATTAGGGACAGGTTCGATTGAAGCTTTCTTT.

This clone has just one count. In DNA, the CDR3 is TGTGCCAGCAGCCGGGGACTAGGAGACAATGAGCAGTTCTTC. This encodes CASSRGLGDNEQFF. The genes are TRBV5-4 and TRBJ2-1; TRBD2 agrees at 8 bases. The junction had 5 bases not matched to a gene; V was cut back by 4 bases and J by 5 bases. CDR3 length equals 14 residues. Germline V lookup: CDR1 SGHNT, CDR2 YYREEE (reference sequence). Combining the CDR3 with reference TRBV5-4 and TRBJ2-1 gives the whole variable domain ETGVTQSPTHLIKTRGQQVTLRCSSQSGHNTVSWYQQALGQGPQFIFQYYREEENGRGNFPPRFSGLQFPNYSSELNVNALELDDSALYLCASSRGLGDNEQFFGPGTRLTVL.

In the case of this clone: Other DNA sequences in this sample translate to the same CDR3. J is TRBJ2-6 and V is TRBV29-1; 10 positions match TRBD1. Trimming removed 6 bases from V and 2 bases from J; junction bases left unmatched: 13. Looked up from germline, CDR1 is SQVTM and CDR2 is ANQGSEA. The CDR3 contains 18 residues. CDR3 DNA: TGCAGCGTCTCCGGGAGGGACAGGGGAGAACCTGGGGCCAACGTCCTGACTTTC. This sequence encodes CSVSGRDRGEPGANVLTF.

The chain joins TRBV30 to TRBJ1-1; 7 bases align to TRBD1. The CDR3 contains 15 residues. Germline V CDR1 and CDR2: GTSNPN, SVGIG (reference sequence). V lost 0 bases and J lost 5; bases outside the gene matches: 9. CDR3 coding DNA: TGTGCCTGGAGTGTACCTTTTGAGACAGGGACTGAAGCTTTCTTT. Its translation: CAWSVPFETGTEAFF.

On this clone itself: Other nucleotide sequences from this sample produce the same CDR3. The rearrangement uses TRBV7-6 and TRBJ2-7, with D possibly called TRBD1 or TRBD2 (5 bases each). This CDR3 region has 14 residues. Between the trimmed V and J ends, which lost 1 base and 2 bases, there was a span of 9 bases. Germline assignment: CDR1 SGHVS and CDR2 FNYEAQ. CDR3 nucleotide sequence: TGTGCCAGCAGCTTAGGTGGGGGAACCTACGAGCAGTACTTC. This encodes CASSLGGGTYEQYF.

This clone was detected only once. The chain is built from TRBV29-1 and TRBJ2-1; D remains ambiguous. V shed 3 bases and J shed 5 bases, with 14 bases lying between them. Germline values: CDR1 SQVTM, CDR2 ANQGSEA. The CDR3 has 14 residues. CDR3 region: CSVEIRGVDNEQFF. DNA of the CDR3: TGCAGCGTTGAGATCCGTGGGGTGGACAATGAGCAGTTCTTC.

The V and J genes are TRBV5-8 and TRBJ2-1; 8 bases line up with TRBD1. CDR1 SGHTS and CDR2 YDEGEE come from the germline V gene. The V and J ends lost 4 bases and 3 bases, in that order; junction bases with no gene match: 9. This CDR3 has 16 amino acids. The CDR3 is CASSHTTGGIYNEQFF. In nucleotides, the CDR3 is TGTGCCAGCAGCCACACCACAGGGGGGATCTACAATGAGCAGTTCTTC.

The rearrangement joins TRBV7-9 to TRBJ1-3; D not certain. The length of the CDR3 is 16 residues. Germline values: CDR1 SEHNR, CDR2 FQNEAQ (reference sequence). V was cut by 0 bases and J by 0 bases, with 9 bases left in between. In DNA, the CDR3 is TGTGCCAGCAGCTTAGCGGTAGGAAGCTCTGGAAACACCATATATTTT. Its protein product is CASSLAVGSSGNTIYF. The complete variable domain, with remaining parts taken from reference TRBV7-9 and TRBJ1-3, reads DTGVSQNPRHKITKRGQNVTFRCDPISEHNRLYWYRQTLGQGPEFLTYFQNEAQLEKSRLLSDRFSAERPKGSFSTLEIQRTEQGDSAMYLCASSLAVGSSGNTIYFGEGSWLTVV.

This chain connects TRBV15 to TRBJ2-1, with D tentatively TRBD2 (6 bases). The CDR3 runs to 16 residues. Germline assignment: CDR1 LNHNV and CDR2 YYDKDF (reference sequence). V was shortened by 4 bases and J by 0 bases, with 13 bases between the two germline ends. CDR3 nucleotides: TGTGCCACCAGCACCGATAGCGGTAGCTCCTACAATGAGCAGTTCTTC. Protein sequence: CATSTDSGSSYNEQFF.

The V gene is TRBV6-1, the J gene TRBJ2-1; 12 nucleotides match TRBD1. The junction had 9 bases not matched to a gene; V was cut back by 3 bases and J by 9 bases. The length of the CDR3 is 16 residues. CDR1 and CDR2 (germline): MNHNS, SASEGT. The CDR3 DNA sequence: TGTGCCAGCAGTGAGTCACCGGGACAGGGGGCCGGTGAGCAGTTCTTC. Translation: CASSESPGQGAGEQFF.

This clone was detected once. This chain joins TRBV7-9 and TRBJ1-2; tentative D call: TRBD1 (5 bases). V gave up 2 bases and J gave up 4 bases, with 11 bases separating them. Germline V gene lookup returns CDR1 SEHNR and CDR2 FQNEAQ (reference sequence). The CDR3 contains 14 residues. The CDR3 reads CASSLSTGAYGYTF. In DNA form, the CDR3 reads TGTGCCAGCAGCTTATCCACAGGCGCCTATGGCTACACCTTC. Combining the CDR3 with reference TRBV7-9 and TRBJ1-2 gives the whole variable domain DTGVSQNPRHKITKRGQNVTFRCDPISEHNRLYWYRQTLGQGPEFLTYFQNEAQLEKSRLLSDRFSAERPKGSFSTLEIQRTEQGDSAMYLCASSLSTGAYGYTFGSGTRLTVV.

The chain joins TRBV27 to TRBJ2-3, with D perhaps TRBD2 (5 bases). The CDR3 sequence is 16 residues long. The germline V gene has CDR1 MNHEY and CDR2 SMNVEV (reference sequence). V dropped 2 bases and J dropped 0 bases, with 12 bases sitting between them. The CDR3 nucleotides are TGTGCCAGCAGTTTACTAGCCCCGATAAGCACAGATACGCAGTATTTT. Translation: CASSLLAPISTDTQYF.

About this clone itself: This same CDR3 is encoded by further DNA sequences in the sample. J is TRBJ2-5 and V is TRBV12-5; TRBD2 agrees at 10 bases. Germline lookup yields CDR1 LGHNT and CDR2 FRNRAP. J lost 3 bases, V lost 1 base, and 2 bases had no gene match. The CDR3 consists of 15 residues. CDR3 coding DNA: TGTGCTAGTGGTTTGGGCCTAGCGGGGGAAGAGACCCAGTACTTC. Protein product: CASGLGLAGEETQYF.

Here the CDR3 reads CASSSQTSGGDTDTQYF. The CDR3 nucleotides are TGTGCCAGCAGCTCCCAGACTAGCGGGGGGGACACAGATACGCAGTATTTT. The V and J genes are TRBV9 and TRBJ2-3; TRBD2 aligns across 14 bases. The CDR3 has 17 residues. The germline V gene has CDR1 SGDLS and CDR2 YYNGEE. The V segment lost 4 bases and the J segment 2 bases; nucleotides outside the gene matches: 6.

This chain connects TRBV19 to TRBJ2-2; D possibly uses TRBD1 or TRBD2 (5 bases each). The CDR3 spans 15 residues. Germline CDR1 and CDR2: LNHDA and SQIVND (reference sequence). Trimming pared 2 bases from V and 6 bases from J, leaving 13 bases between. CDR3 sequence: CASSIPGPEAGELFF. In DNA form, the CDR3 reads TGTGCCAGTAGTATACCGGGGCCGGAAGCCGGGGAGCTGTTTTTT. The complete variable domain, with remaining parts taken from reference TRBV19 and TRBJ2-2, reads DGGITQSPKYLFRKEGQNVTLSCEQNLNHDAMYWYRQDPGQGLRLIYYSQIVNDFQKGDIAEGYSVSREKKESFPLTVTSAQKNPTAFYLCASSIPGPEAGELFFGEGSRLTVL.

The chain combines TRBV19 with TRBJ1-1; weak D call: TRBD1 (5 bases). V lost 9 bases, J lost 6 bases, and 8 bases lay in between. The CDR3 length is 10 residues. Germline values: CDR1 LNHDA, CDR2 SQIVND (reference sequence). CDR3 bases: TGTGCCAGCGGACAACCTGAAGCTTTCTTT. Its translation: CASGQPEAFF.

This chain connects TRBV27 to TRBJ1-2, with unresolved D. Germline lookup yields CDR1 MNHEY and CDR2 SMNVEV (reference sequence). Trimming removed 2 bases from V and 0 bases from J, with 4 bases in between. This CDR3 region has 13 residues. CDR3 sequence reads: CASSLRANYGYTF. The CDR3 coding sequence is TGTGCCAGCAGTTTACGGGCTAACTATGGCTACACCTTC.

Note on this clone: The same CDR3 can be traced to other DNA sequences in this sample. The chain recombines TRBV7-9 with TRBJ2-3; D is unclear. The CDR3 is made up of 12 amino acids. Germline V gene sequence: CDR1 SEHNR, CDR2 FQNEAQ (reference sequence). Trimming shortened V by 2 bases and J by 6 bases, and 6 bases separated the two germline ends. The CDR3 reads CASSLRVDTQYF. The CDR3 coding sequence is TGTGCCAGCAGCTTAAGGGTTGATACGCAGTATTTT.

V gene TRBV25-1 combines with J gene TRBJ1-4; 9 nucleotides align to TRBD1. V lost 0 bases, J lost 5 bases, and 1 base stayed unmatched. This CDR3 has 15 amino acids. Germline V lookup: CDR1 MGHDK, CDR2 SYGVNS. This CDR3 reads CASSEYGTGNEKLFF. CDR3 in DNA: TGTGCCAGCAGTGAATATGGGACAGGGAATGAAAAACTGTTTTTT. Variable domain in full (rest from reference TRBV25-1 and TRBJ1-4): EADIYQTPRYLVIGTGKKITLECSQTMGHDKMYWYQQDPGMELHLIHYSYGVNSTEKGDLSSESTVSRIRTEHFPLTLESARPSHTSQYLCASSEYGTGNEKLFFGSGTQLSVL.

The chain combines TRBV5-1 with TRBJ1-1, with TRBD1 as a possible D gene (5 bases). The CDR3 is 14 residues long. V was cut by 4 bases and J by 4 bases, with 14 bases left in between. Per the germline V gene, CDR1 is SGHRS and CDR2 is YFSETQ. The CDR3 DNA reads as TGCGCCAGCAGCCTGGGGGACGTATTCACTGAAGCTTTCTTT. Its protein product is CASSLGDVFTEAFF.

J is TRBJ2-5 and V is TRBV9; TRBD1 is a possible D gene (6 bases). The V end was cut by 3 bases, the J end by 2 bases, with 11 bases between. This CDR3 is built from 14 residues. Germline V CDR1 and CDR2: SGDLS, YYNGEE. CDR3 DNA sequence: TGTGCCAGCAGCGAGGGACATTTTCAAGAGACCCAGTACTTC. The encoded protein is CASSEGHFQETQYF.

The chain joins TRBV25-1 to TRBJ1-1; tentatively, D is TRBD1 (5 bases). Germline values: CDR1 MGHDK, CDR2 SYGVNS. The CDR3 runs to 15 residues. Trimming shortened V by 3 bases and J by 3 bases, and 14 bases separated the two germline ends. The CDR3 sequence is CASSDSPGGYTEAFF. The DNA for the CDR3 is TGTGCCAGCAGTGACTCCCCGGGGGGGTACACTGAAGCTTTCTTT. Full variable domain (rest looked up from reference TRBV25-1 and TRBJ1-1): EADIYQTPRYLVIGTGKKITLECSQTMGHDKMYWYQQDPGMELHLIHYSYGVNSTEKGDLSSESTVSRIRTEHFPLTLESARPSHTSQYLCASSDSPGGYTEAFFGQGTRLTVV.

The chain couples TRBV27 to TRBJ2-3; 9 bases are a match to TRBD1. Germline trimming cut 8 bases from V and 0 bases from J; bases unmatched to any gene: 6. The germline V gene has CDR1 MNHEY and CDR2 SMNVEV (reference sequence). This CDR3 is 15 amino acids long. In nucleotides, the CDR3 is TGTGCCAGCCTCTCCGGGACAGGGAGCACAGATACGCAGTATTTT. This translates into CASLSGTGSTDTQYF.